Reported below is one T cell receptor (beta chain). What it recognizes is unknown. The sample comes from a study of cytomegalovirus exposure and HLA in healthy donors. V was shortened by 4 bases and J by 2 bases, with 10 bases between the two germline ends. Germline assignment: CDR1 MNHNS and CDR2 SASEGT. The CDR3 covers 14 residues. The PCR employed 60 Vbeta primers together with 13 Jbeta primers. Data came from immunoSEQ multiplex PCR; TCRdb stores just in-frame clones and leaves some out. Found here are 150,000 to 200,000 clones, approximately 85% of them singletons; the top ten hold about 1.8%. Whereas donors were nominally healthy upon sampling, unrecorded immune exposures were probable. Findings and limits, study-wide: The authors listed about 170 TCR beta chains as cytomegalovirus-associated. There were some public TCRs occurring in many donors, but most TCR sequences were rare.

This TCR derives from a man between 18 and 29 years old in good health and CMV-seronegative. Sequencing was done on a sample of PBMCs. The rearrangement joins TRBV6-1 to TRBJ2-3, with a weak D call TRBD1 (6 bases). The CDR3 region is CASSGDMNTDTQYF. The CDR3 DNA follows: TGTGCCAGCAGTGGGGACATGAACACAGATACGCAGTATTTT.